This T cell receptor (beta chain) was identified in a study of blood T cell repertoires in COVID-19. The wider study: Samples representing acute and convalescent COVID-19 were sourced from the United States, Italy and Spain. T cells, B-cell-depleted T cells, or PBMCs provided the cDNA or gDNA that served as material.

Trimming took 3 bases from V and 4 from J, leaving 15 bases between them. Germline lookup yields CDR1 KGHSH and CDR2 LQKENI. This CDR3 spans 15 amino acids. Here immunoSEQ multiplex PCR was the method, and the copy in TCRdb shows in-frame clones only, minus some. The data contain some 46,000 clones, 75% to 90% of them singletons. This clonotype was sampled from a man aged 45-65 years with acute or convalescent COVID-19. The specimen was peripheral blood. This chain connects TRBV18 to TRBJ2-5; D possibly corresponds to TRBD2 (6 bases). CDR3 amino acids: CASSPQSGGRETQYF. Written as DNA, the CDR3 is TGTGCCAGCTCACCCCAGTCCGGGGGTAGAGAGACCCAGTACTTC. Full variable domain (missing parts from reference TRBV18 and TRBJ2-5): NAGVMQNPRHLVRRRGQEARLRCSPMKGHSHVYWYRQLPEEGLKFMVYLQKENIIDESGMPKERFSAEFPKEGPSILRIQQVVRGDSAAYFCASSPQSGGRETQYFGPGTRLLVL.